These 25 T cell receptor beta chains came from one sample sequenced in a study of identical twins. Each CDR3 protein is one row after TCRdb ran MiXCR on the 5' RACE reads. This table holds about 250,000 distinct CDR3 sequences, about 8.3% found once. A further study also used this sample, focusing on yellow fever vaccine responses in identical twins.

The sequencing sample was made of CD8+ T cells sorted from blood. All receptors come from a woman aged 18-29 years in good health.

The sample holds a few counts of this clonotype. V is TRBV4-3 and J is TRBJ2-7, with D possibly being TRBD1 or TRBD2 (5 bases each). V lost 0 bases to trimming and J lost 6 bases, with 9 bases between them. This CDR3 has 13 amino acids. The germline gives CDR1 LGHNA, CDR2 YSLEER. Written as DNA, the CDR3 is TGCGCCAGCAGCCAAGATCGGGACGTCGAGCAGTACTTC. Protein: CASSQDRDVEQYF.

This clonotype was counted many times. The CDR3 DNA reads TGTGCCAGCAGCCAGGGAGTAGGGCCCCTCCACTTT. It encodes CASSQGVGPLHF. The chain recombines TRBV12-3 or TRBV12-4 with TRBJ1-6; D is perhaps TRBD1 (5 bases). This CDR3 contains 12 residues. Trimming left V 6 bases short and J 13 bases short, with 13 bases between.

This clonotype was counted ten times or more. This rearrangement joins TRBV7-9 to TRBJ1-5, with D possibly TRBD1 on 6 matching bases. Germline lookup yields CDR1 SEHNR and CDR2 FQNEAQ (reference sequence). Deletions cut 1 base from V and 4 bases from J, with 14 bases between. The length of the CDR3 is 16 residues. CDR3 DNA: TGTGCCAGCAGCTTAGGGGGCAGGGGAACGAATCAGCCCCAGCATTTT. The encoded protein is CASSLGGRGTNQPQHF.

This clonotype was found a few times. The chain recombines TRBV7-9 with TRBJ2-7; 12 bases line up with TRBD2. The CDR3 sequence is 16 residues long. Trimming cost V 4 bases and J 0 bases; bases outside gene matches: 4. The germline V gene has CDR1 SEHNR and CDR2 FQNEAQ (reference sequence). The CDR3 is CASSSTSGSSSYEQYF. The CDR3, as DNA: TGTGCCAGCAGCTCGACTAGCGGGAGCAGCTCCTACGAGCAGTACTTC.

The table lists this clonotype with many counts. The CDR3 loop is CSVEDRYYEQYF. CDR3 in DNA: TGCAGCGTTGAAGATCGCTACTACGAGCAGTACTTC. The V call is TRBV29-1, the J call TRBJ2-7; D unclear. Germline assignment: CDR1 SQVTM and CDR2 ANQGSEA. V dropped 0 bases and J dropped 3 bases, with 6 bases sitting between them. The length of the CDR3 is 12 residues.

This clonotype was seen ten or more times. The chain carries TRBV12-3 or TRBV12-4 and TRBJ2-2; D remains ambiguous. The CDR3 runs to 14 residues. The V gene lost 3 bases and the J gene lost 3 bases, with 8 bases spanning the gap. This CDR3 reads CASSFVGYTGELFF. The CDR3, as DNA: TGTGCCAGCAGTTTTGTCGGGTACACCGGGGAGCTGTTTTTT.

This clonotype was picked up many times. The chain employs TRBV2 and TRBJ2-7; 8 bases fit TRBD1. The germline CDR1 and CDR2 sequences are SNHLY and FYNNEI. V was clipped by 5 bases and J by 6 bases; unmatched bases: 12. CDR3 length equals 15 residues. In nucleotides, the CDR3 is TGTGCCAGCAGTCCCGACCGAGGACAGGGCATCGAGCAGTACTTC. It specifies CASSPDRGQGIEQYF. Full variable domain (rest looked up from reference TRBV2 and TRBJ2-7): EPEVTQTPSHQVTQMGQEVILRCVPISNHLYFYWYRQILGQKVEFLVSFYNNEISEKSEIFDDQFSVERPDGSNFTLKIRSTKLEDSAMYFCASSPDRGQGIEQYFGPGTRLTVT.

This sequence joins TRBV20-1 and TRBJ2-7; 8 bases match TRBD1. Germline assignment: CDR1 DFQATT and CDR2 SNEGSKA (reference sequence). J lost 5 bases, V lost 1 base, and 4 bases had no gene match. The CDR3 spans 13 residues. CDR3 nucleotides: TGCAGTGCTAGAGTGAGGACAGGGAACGAGCAGTACTTC. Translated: CSARVRTGNEQYF.

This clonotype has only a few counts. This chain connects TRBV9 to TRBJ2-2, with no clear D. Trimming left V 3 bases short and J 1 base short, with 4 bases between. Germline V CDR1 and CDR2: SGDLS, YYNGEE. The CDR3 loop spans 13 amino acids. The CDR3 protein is CASSGENTGELFF. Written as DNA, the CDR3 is TGTGCCAGCAGCGGAGAGAACACCGGGGAGCTGTTTTTT.

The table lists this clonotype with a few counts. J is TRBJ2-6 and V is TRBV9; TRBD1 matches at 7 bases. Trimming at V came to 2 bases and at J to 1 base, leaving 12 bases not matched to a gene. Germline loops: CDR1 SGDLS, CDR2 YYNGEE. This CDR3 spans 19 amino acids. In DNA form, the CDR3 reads TGTGCCAGCAGCGTCGCAGACAGGGTAATCTCTTCTGGGGCCAACGTCCTGACTTTC. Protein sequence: CASSVADRVISSGANVLTF. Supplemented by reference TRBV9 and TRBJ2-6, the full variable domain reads DSGVTQTPKHLITATGQRVTLRCSPRSGDLSVYWYQQSLDQGLQFLIQYYNGEERAKGNILERFSAQQFPDLHSELNLSSLELGDSALYFCASSVADRVISSGANVLTFGAGSRLTVL.

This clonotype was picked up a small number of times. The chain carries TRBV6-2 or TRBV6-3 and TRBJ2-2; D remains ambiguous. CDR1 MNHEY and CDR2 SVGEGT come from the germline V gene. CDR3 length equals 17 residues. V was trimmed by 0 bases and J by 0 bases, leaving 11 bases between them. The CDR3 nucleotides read TGTGCCAGCAGTTACTCGATGACGAGGCCGAACACCGGGGAGCTGTTTTTT. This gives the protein CASSYSMTRPNTGELFF.

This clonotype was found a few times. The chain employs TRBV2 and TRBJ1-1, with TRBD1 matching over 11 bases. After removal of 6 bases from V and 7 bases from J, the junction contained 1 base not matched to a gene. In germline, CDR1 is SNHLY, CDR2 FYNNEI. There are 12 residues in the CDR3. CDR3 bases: TGTGCCAGCAGGGGACAGGGGGATGAAGCTTTCTTT. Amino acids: CASRGQGDEAFF. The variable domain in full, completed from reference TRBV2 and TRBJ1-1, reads EPEVTQTPSHQVTQMGQEVILRCVPISNHLYFYWYRQILGQKVEFLVSFYNNEISEKSEIFDDQFSVERPDGSNFTLKIRSTKLEDSAMYFCASRGQGDEAFFGQGTRLTVV.

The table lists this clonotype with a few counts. CDR3: CASSTLKTTAEQYF. CDR3 DNA sequence: TGTGCCAGCAGTACTCTCAAAACTACGGCGGAGCAGTACTTC. The chain has TRBV6-2 or TRBV6-3 and TRBJ2-7; D uncertain. Germline V lookup: CDR1 MNHEY, CDR2 SVGEGT. V lost 5 bases and J 7 bases, leaving 18 bases between the germline ends. The CDR3 loop spans 14 amino acids.

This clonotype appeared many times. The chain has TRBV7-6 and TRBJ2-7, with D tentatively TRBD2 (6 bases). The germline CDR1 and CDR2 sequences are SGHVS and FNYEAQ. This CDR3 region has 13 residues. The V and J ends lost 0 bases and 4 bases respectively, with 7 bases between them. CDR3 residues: CASSLARDYEQYF. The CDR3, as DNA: TGTGCCAGCAGCTTAGCGCGGGATTACGAGCAGTACTTC.

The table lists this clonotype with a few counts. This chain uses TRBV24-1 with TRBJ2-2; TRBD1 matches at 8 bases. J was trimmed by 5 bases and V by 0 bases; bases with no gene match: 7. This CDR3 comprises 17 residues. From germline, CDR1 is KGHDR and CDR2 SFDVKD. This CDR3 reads CATSDLGSDRDTGELFF. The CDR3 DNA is TGTGCCACCAGTGATTTGGGGTCGGACAGGGATACCGGGGAGCTGTTTTTT.

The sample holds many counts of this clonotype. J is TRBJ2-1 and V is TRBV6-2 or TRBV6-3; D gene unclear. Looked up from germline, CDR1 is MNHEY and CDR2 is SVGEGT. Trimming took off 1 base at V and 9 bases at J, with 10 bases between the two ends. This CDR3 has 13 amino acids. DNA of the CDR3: TGTGCCAGCAGTTACTTTCCCGAAGGTGAGCAGTTCTTC. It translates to CASSYFPEGEQFF.

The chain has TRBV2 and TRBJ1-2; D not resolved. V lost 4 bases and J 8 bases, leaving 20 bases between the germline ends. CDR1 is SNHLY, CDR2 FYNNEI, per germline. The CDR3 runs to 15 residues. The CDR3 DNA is TGTGCCAGCAGTGTTCCGACATCTACTGCGGGAGGCTACACCTTC. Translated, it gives CASSVPTSTAGGYTF.

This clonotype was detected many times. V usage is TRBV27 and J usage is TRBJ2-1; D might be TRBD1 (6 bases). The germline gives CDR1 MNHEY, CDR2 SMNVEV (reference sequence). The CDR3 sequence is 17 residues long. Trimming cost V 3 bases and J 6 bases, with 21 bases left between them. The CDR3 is CASSLSSGDTFSNEQFF. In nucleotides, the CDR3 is TGTGCCAGCAGTTTGTCGTCCGGGGACACCTTTAGCAATGAGCAGTTCTTC.

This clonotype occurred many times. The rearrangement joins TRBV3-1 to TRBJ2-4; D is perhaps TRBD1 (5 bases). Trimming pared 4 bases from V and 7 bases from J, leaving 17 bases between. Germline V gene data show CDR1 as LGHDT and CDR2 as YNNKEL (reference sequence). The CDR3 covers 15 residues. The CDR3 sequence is CASSPTENLGNIQYF. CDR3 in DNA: TGTGCCAGCAGCCCGACAGAGAACCTCGGGAACATTCAGTACTTC.

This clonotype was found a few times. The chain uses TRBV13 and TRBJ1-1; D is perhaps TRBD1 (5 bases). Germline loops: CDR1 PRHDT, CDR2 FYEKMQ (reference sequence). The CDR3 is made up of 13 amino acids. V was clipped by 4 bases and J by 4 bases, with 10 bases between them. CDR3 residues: CASSSGSGTEAFF. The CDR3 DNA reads TGTGCCAGCAGCTCAGGGTCGGGCACTGAAGCTTTCTTT. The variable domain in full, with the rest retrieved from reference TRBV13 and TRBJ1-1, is AAGVIQSPRHLIKEKRETATLKCYPIPRHDTVYWYQQGPGQDPQFLISFYEKMQSDKGSIPDRFSAQQFSDYHSELNMSSLELGDSALYFCASSSGSGTEAFFGQGTRLTVV.

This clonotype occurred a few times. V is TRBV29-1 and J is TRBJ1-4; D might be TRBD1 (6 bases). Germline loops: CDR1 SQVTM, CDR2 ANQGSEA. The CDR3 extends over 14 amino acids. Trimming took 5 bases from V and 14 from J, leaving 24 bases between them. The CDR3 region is CSVYFQGTYTELFF. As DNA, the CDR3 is TGCAGCGTTTACTTTCAGGGGACATACACCGAGCTGTTTTTT. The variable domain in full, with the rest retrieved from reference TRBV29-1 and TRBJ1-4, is SAVISQKPSRDICQRGTSLTIQCQVDSQVTMMFWYRQQPGQSLTLIATANQGSEATYESGFVIDKFPISRPNLTFSTLTVSNMSPEDSSIYLCSVYFQGTYTELFFGSGTQLSVL.

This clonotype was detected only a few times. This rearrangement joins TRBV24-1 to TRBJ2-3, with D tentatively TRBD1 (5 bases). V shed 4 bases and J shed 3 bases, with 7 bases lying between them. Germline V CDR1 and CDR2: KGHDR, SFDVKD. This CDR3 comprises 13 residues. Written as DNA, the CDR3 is TGTGCCACCAGTGAAAGGGGAACAGATACGCAGTATTTT. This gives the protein CATSERGTDTQYF.

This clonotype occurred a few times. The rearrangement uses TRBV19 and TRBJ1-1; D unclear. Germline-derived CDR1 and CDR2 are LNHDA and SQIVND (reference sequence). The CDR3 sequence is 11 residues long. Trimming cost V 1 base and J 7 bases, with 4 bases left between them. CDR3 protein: CASSIGDEAFF. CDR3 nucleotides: TGTGCCAGTAGTATAGGAGATGAAGCTTTCTTT.

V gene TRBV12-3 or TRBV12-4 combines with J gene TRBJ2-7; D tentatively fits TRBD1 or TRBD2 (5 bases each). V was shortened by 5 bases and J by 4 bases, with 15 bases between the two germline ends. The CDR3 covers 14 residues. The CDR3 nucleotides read TGTGCCAGCAGTCCTATCCCTGGGGGTTACGAGCAGTACTTC. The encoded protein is CASSPIPGGYEQYF.

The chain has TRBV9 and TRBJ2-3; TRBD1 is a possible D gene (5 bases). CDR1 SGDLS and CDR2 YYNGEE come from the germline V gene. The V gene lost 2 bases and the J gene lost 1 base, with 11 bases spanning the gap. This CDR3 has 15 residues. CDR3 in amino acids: CASSVQGVGTDTQYF. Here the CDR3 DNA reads TGTGCCAGCAGCGTTCAGGGCGTGGGCACAGATACGCAGTATTTT.